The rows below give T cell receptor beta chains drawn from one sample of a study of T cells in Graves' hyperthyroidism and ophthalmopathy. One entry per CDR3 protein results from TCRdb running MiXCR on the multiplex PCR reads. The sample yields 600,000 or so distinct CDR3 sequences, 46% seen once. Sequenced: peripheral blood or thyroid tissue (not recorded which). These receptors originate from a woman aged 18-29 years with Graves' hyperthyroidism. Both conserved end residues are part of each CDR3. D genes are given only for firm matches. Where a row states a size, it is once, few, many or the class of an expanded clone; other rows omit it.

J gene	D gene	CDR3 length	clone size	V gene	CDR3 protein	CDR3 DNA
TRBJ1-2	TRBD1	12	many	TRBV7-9	CASSRSTGKHTF	TGTGCCAGCAGCAGATCGACAGGGAAGCACACCTTC
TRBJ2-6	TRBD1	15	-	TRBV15	CATYGQGSGANVLTF	TGTGCCACCTACGGACAGGGCTCTGGGGCCAACGTCCTGACTTTC
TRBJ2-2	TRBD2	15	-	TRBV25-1	CASSPGGGTSGELFF	TGTGCCAGCAGCCCGGGGGGAGGGACGAGCGGGGAGCTGTTTTTT
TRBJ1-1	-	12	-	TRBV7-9	CASTTSPTEAFF	TGTGCCAGCACCACAAGTCCCACTGAAGCTTTCTTT
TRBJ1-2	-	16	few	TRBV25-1	CASSLTGVTGIHGYTF	TGTGCCAGCAGCTTAACTGGGGTTACAGGGATCCATGGCTACACCTTC
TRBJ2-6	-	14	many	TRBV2	CASSPPQRANVLTF	TGTGCCAGCAGTCCCCCCCAGCGGGCCAACGTCCTGACTTTC
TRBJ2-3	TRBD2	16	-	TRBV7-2	CASKALLAVNTDTQYF	TGTGCCAGCAAGGCCCTACTAGCGGTTAACACAGATACGCAGTATTTT
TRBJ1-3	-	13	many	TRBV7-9	CASILYGGNTIYF	TGTGCCAGCATCCTATACGGTGGAAACACCATATATTTT
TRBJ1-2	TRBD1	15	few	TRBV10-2	CASSETRQGSYGYTF	TGCGCCAGCAGTGAGACCCGACAGGGGAGCTATGGCTACACCTTC
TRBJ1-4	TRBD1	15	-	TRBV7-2	CASSLRGQGAEKLFF	TGTGCCAGCAGCTTGCGGGGACAGGGGGCTGAAAAACTGTTTTTT
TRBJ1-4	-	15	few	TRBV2	CASSSPGQPGEKLFF	TGTGCCAGCAGCTCCCCGGGACAACCTGGGGAAAAACTGTTTTTT
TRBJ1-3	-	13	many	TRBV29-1	CSVRGVAGNTIYF	TGCAGCGTGAGAGGGGTGGCTGGAAACACCATATATTTT
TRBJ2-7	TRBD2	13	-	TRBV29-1	CSGGEGGADEQYF	TGCAGCGGCGGGGAGGGAGGGGCTGACGAGCAGTACTTC
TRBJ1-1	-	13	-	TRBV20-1	CSAVGRSFIEAFF	TGCAGTGCTGTGGGCCGCAGTTTCATTGAAGCTTTCTTT
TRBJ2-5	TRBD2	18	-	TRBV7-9	CASSFGTTTIEYQETQYF	TGTGCCAGCAGCTTCGGGACTACGACTATCGAGTACCAAGAGACCCAGTACTTC
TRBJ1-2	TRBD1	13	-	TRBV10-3	CAISTRTGGGYTF	TGTGCCATCAGTACCAGGACAGGGGGCGGCTACACCTTC
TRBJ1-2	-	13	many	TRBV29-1	CSVVGEGNYGYTF	TGCAGCGTTGTGGGGGAGGGGAACTATGGCTACACCTTC
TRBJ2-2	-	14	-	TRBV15	CATSSDRNTGELFF	TGTGCCACCAGCAGTGACAGGAACACCGGGGAGCTGTTTTTT
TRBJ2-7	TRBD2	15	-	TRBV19	CASSARLAGAYEQYF	TGTGCCAGTAGTGCCCGACTAGCGGGGGCCTACGAGCAGTACTTC
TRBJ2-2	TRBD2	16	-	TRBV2	CASSETSGKDTGELFF	TGTGCCAGCAGTGAAACTAGCGGGAAGGACACCGGGGAGCTGTTTTTT
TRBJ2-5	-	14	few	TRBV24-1	CATSVSTRGETQYF	TGTGCCACCAGTGTTTCGACTAGAGGAGAGACCCAGTACTTC
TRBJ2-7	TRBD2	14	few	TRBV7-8	CASSPLAVAYEQYF	TGTGCCAGCAGTCCACTAGCGGTGGCCTACGAGCAGTACTTC
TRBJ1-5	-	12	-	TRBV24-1	CATSDRESYEHF	TGTGCCACCAGTGACCGGGAGTCCTACGAGCATTTT
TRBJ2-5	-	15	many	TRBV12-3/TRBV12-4	CASTPGGRATETQYF	TGTGCCAGCACCCCCGGAGGGCGGGCAACAGAGACCCAGTACTTC
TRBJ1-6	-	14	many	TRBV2	CASSEVGRGTPLHF	TGTGCCAGCAGTGAAGTTGGCAGGGGCACACCCCTCCACTTT
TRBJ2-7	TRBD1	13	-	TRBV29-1	CSVSDRGLYEQYF	TGCAGCGTTTCGGACAGGGGGCTGTACGAGCAGTACTTC
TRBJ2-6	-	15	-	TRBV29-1	CSVEDLRQGANVLTF	TGCAGCGTTGAAGATCTACGGCAGGGGGCCAACGTCCTGACTTTC